This T cell receptor (beta chain) was captured by sequencing in a study of low-dose radiotherapy and immunotherapy resistance in tumors. Study-level information: Every two weeks, one day ahead of radiation and immunotherapy, cyclophosphamide 200 mg/m2 was given (intravenously).

The time point: after trial treatment. Treatment here: LDRT plus nivolumab, ipilimumab, low-dose cyclophosphamide and aspirin (RACIN trial). Donors were dosed with nivolumab and ipilimumab; they also received aspirin, low-dose cyclophosphamide and low-dose radiotherapy. The sample holds a few counts of this clonotype. CDR3 length: 21 residues. V was pared by 4 bases and J by 4 bases, with 21 bases of the junction left unmatched. CDR1 and CDR2 from the germline V gene are MDHEN and SYDVKM. Primers targeting TRAV and TRBV primed first-strand cDNA, covering alpha and beta chains. The TCRs were subjected to amplification over about 20 PCR cycles employing a constant-region primer in conjunction with a V-primer adapter. TCRdb reprocessed the reads with MiXCR, giving one entry per CDR3 protein. The sample carries around 80,000 distinct CDR3 sequences, around a sixth recorded once.

The chain combines TRBV28 with TRBJ2-3, with 12 bases lining up with TRBD1. This TCR was sampled from a male donor with prostate cancer. Source: PBMCs, taken after low-dose radiotherapy plus immunotherapy. The CDR3 here is CASSWDRGRERELELADTQYF. For the CDR3, the DNA is TGTGCCAGCAGTTGGGACAGGGGGCGCGAGCGGGAGCTAGAGCTGGCAGATACGCAGTATTTT.